These 25 T cell receptor beta chains were sequenced from one sample in a study of blood T cell repertoires in COVID-19. Generated by immunoSEQ multiplex PCR, the TCRdb table keeps only in-frame clones and is missing some. The sample includes around 220,000 clones, roughly 80% of them seen just once. What was sequenced was peripheral blood. These receptors all stem from an elderly woman with active or convalescent COVID-19.

This rearrangement joins TRBV15 to TRBJ2-3; 7 nucleotides match TRBD2. J gave up 4 bases and V 5 bases, and 9 bases lay outside the gene matches. From germline, CDR1 is LNHNV and CDR2 YYDKDF (reference sequence). The CDR3 loop spans 15 amino acids. Here the CDR3 reads CATSHSGGSSDTQYF. As DNA, the CDR3 is TGTGCCACCAGCCACTCGGGCGGGAGTTCAGATACGCAGTATTTT.

The J gene is TRBJ2-7, the V gene TRBV6-5, with 7 positions matching TRBD2. The junction had 12 bases not matched to a gene; V was cut back by 4 bases and J by 6 bases. The CDR3 totals 15 residues. Per germline, CDR1 MNHEY and CDR2 SVGAGI. In DNA, the CDR3 is TGTGCCAGCAGTTCCTCCGGGAGGAAAGGGTCCGAGCAGTACTTC. This gives the protein CASSSSGRKGSEQYF.

The chain uses TRBV5-1 and TRBJ2-7, with 9 bases fitting TRBD2. Germline values: CDR1 SGHRS, CDR2 YFSETQ. The CDR3 has 15 residues. Unmatched junction bases numbered 9, after V lost 2 bases and J lost 6 bases. The DNA of the CDR3 is TGCGCCAGCAGCTTAGCCGTAGCGGGAGTTTTCGAGCAGTACTTC. This sequence encodes CASSLAVAGVFEQYF.

This chain uses TRBV19 with TRBJ2-3; D possibly corresponds to TRBD1 (6 bases). CDR3 length: 15 residues. V was cut by 10 bases and J by 0 bases, with 17 bases left in between. Germline V lookup: CDR1 LNHDA, CDR2 SQIVND (reference sequence). The CDR3 nucleotides are TGTGCCACTAAGAGCAGGGGACCTAGCACAGATACGCAGTATTTT. Its translation: CATKSRGPSTDTQYF.

This chain uses TRBV11-2 with TRBJ1-6; 8 bases are a match to TRBD1. Trimming cost V 1 base and J 10 bases; bases outside gene matches: 3. This CDR3 has 14 amino acids. Germline CDR1 reads SGHAT; CDR2 reads FQNNGV. CDR3 amino acids: CASSLGTGMSPLHF. CDR3 nucleotide sequence: TGTGCCAGCAGCTTAGGGACAGGGATGTCACCCCTCCACTTT.

The rearrangement uses TRBV7-8 and TRBJ2-5; possibly TRBD2 for D (6 bases). The CDR3 extends over 14 amino acids. Germline values: CDR1 SGHVS, CDR2 FQNEAQ. Deletions cut 2 bases from V and 5 bases from J, with 12 bases between. The CDR3 DNA is TGTGCCAGCAGCTTACAAACTAGCCGGGAGACCCAGTACTTC. Translating it yields CASSLQTSRETQYF.

This clone has a count of ten or more. Additional DNA sequences in this sample encode the identical CDR3. The chain links TRBV7-6 to TRBJ2-1, with TRBD2 as a possible D gene (5 bases). This CDR3 spans 17 amino acids. Germline V gene lookup returns CDR1 SGHVS and CDR2 FNYEAQ. Trimming shortened V by 1 base and J by 0 bases, and 13 bases separated the two germline ends. The CDR3 is CASSLVSSGGSYNEQFF. In DNA, the CDR3 is TGTGCCAGCAGCTTAGTTTCCAGCGGAGGCTCCTACAATGAGCAGTTCTTC.

The V gene is TRBV4-1, the J gene TRBJ1-1; 10 bases are a match to TRBD1. V lost 4 bases to trimming and J lost 4 bases; unmatched junction nucleotides: 9. The CDR3 covers 16 residues. Germline V gene sequence: CDR1 MGHRA, CDR2 YSYEKL. The CDR3 is CASSPTDRGVGTEAFF. CDR3 DNA: TGCGCCAGCAGCCCAACGGACAGGGGGGTTGGCACTGAAGCTTTCTTT.

The V and J genes are TRBV24-1 and TRBJ2-6; 8 positions agree with TRBD1. Looked up from germline, CDR1 is KGHDR and CDR2 is SFDVKD. The CDR3 runs 18 residues. The junction had 13 bases not matched to a gene; V was cut back by 5 bases and J by 5 bases. The CDR3 reads CATSAGWTGTFRANVLTF. DNA for the CDR3: TGTGCCACCAGTGCGGGGTGGACAGGGACTTTCAGGGCCAACGTCCTGACTTTC.

The chain recombines TRBV4-2 with TRBJ2-7; D perhaps matches TRBD2 (6 bases). From germline, CDR1 is LGHNA and CDR2 YNFKEQ. The CDR3 totals 14 residues. V lost 2 bases, J lost 4 bases, and 12 bases lay in between. CDR3 bases: TGTGCCAGCAGCCAAACTAGCCTTACTTACGAGCAGTACTTC. Its protein product is CASSQTSLTYEQYF.

This clone was observed a single time. Other DNA variants within this sample encode the same CDR3. V usage is TRBV7-2 and J usage is TRBJ2-1; perhaps TRBD2 as D (5 bases). Germline V gene sequence: CDR1 SGHTA, CDR2 FQGNSA. There are 15 residues in the CDR3. V was clipped by 1 base and J by 0 bases, with 7 bases between them. CDR3 nucleotide sequence: TGTGCCAGCAGCTTAGTGGGGAGCTCCTACAATGAGCAGTTCTTC. Its translation is CASSLVGSSYNEQFF.

The chain is built from TRBV5-6 and TRBJ1-6, with D possibly being TRBD1 (5 bases). Deletions cut 6 bases from V and 2 bases from J, with 12 bases between. Germline V lookup: CDR1 SGHDT, CDR2 YYEEEE. The CDR3 has 15 residues. DNA of the CDR3: TGTGCCAGCACCTGGGGCCAGACCTATAATTCACCCCTCCACTTT. It codes for CASTWGQTYNSPLHF.

The chain couples TRBV20-1 to TRBJ2-7; possible D gene TRBD1, 6 bases. The CDR3 sequence is 18 residues long. CDR1 and CDR2 from the germline V gene are DFQATT and SNEGSKA (reference sequence). Between the trimmed V and J ends, which lost 3 bases and 0 bases, there was a span of 24 bases. The CDR3 here is CSASGATGKSGGSYEQYF. In DNA, the CDR3 is TGCAGTGCTAGTGGTGCCACAGGGAAGAGTGGGGGCTCCTACGAGCAGTACTTC.

The chain carries TRBV3-1 (or the pseudogene TRBV3-2) and TRBJ2-1; TRBD1 aligns across 10 bases. CDR1 is LGHDT and CDR2 is YNNKEL in the germline V gene (reference sequence). Losses at the gene ends were 1 base for V and 4 bases for J; bases not matched to a gene: 10. The CDR3 totals 18 residues. The CDR3 region is CASSQGQGATPSYNEQFF. CDR3 in DNA: TGTGCCAGCAGCCAAGGACAGGGGGCTACTCCTTCTTACAATGAGCAGTTCTTC.

The CDR3 DNA is TGCGCCAGCAGCCAAGATTTTCCAGCGCCTCAAGAGACCCAGTACTTC. The encoded protein is CASSQDFPAPQETQYF. The chain is built from TRBV4-1 and TRBJ2-5; D gene unclear. V lost 0 bases to trimming and J lost 2 bases, with 13 bases between them. This CDR3 contains 16 residues. Germline V gene lookup returns CDR1 MGHRA and CDR2 YSYEKL.

This clone was detected only a few times. V is TRBV27 and J is TRBJ1-5; 7 nucleotides align to TRBD1. The CDR3 has 17 residues. V trimming: 5 bases; J trimming: 0 bases; junction bases outside the gene matches: 10. Germline V gene sequence: CDR1 MNHEY, CDR2 SMNVEV (reference sequence). CDR3 region: CASSASGQIGSNQPQHF. CDR3 DNA sequence: TGTGCCAGCAGTGCCTCGGGACAGATCGGTAGCAATCAGCCCCAGCATTTT.

The gene calls are TRBV18 and TRBJ2-2, with TRBD1 as a possible D gene (6 bases). Looked up from germline, CDR1 is KGHSH and CDR2 is LQKENI. Deletions cut 5 bases from V and 3 bases from J, with 13 bases between. This CDR3 spans 15 amino acids. CDR3 DNA: TGTGCCAGCTCATCAAGGACAGTAGACACCGGGGAGCTGTTTTTT. Translating it yields CASSSRTVDTGELFF. Based on the CDR3 plus reference TRBV18 and TRBJ2-2, the full variable domain is NAGVMQNPRHLVRRRGQEARLRCSPMKGHSHVYWYRQLPEEGLKFMVYLQKENIIDESGMPKERFSAEFPKEGPSILRIQQVVRGDSAAYFCASSSRTVDTGELFFGEGSRLTVL.

The chain is built from TRBV7-6 and TRBJ2-7; D possibly corresponds to TRBD2 (5 bases). The ends were cut back, 2 bases at V and 6 bases at J, with 20 bases in the middle. Germline V CDR1 and CDR2: SGHVS, FNYEAQ. The CDR3 runs to 16 residues. CDR3 region: CASSLNGEGNSAEQYF. DNA for the CDR3: TGTGCCAGCAGCTTAAACGGAGAGGGAAATTCGGCCGAGCAGTACTTC.

The chain carries TRBV10-1 and TRBJ1-4; possibly TRBD1 for D (5 bases). Germline V gene sequence: CDR1 WNHNN, CDR2 SYGVQD (reference sequence). Trimming left V 6 bases short and J 4 bases short, with 12 bases between. CDR3 length: 14 amino acids. The CDR3: CASRADSSNEKLFF. In nucleotides, the CDR3 is TGCGCCAGCAGGGCCGACAGCAGTAATGAAAAACTGTTTTTT.

Comments on this clone: The sample has other DNA sequences that encode this CDR3 too. As DNA, the CDR3 is TGTGCCAGCAGCCAAGCGGGGGGTAATCAGCCCCAGCATTTT. Translation gives CASSQAGGNQPQHF. V usage is TRBV3-1 (or the pseudogene TRBV3-2) and J usage is TRBJ1-5; tentative D call: TRBD1 (5 bases). CDR1 and CDR2 (germline): LGHDT, YNNKEL (reference sequence). V gave up 1 base and J gave up 4 bases, with 8 bases separating them. There are 14 residues in the CDR3.

This clone was recorded once. The gene calls are TRBV30 and TRBJ2-5; D is perhaps TRBD2 (7 bases). The V gene lost 6 bases and the J gene lost 4 bases, with 18 bases spanning the gap. The germline CDR1 and CDR2 sequences are GTSNPN and SVGIG (reference sequence). The CDR3 extends over 14 amino acids. CDR3 in amino acids: CACEGGGGGETQYF. The CDR3 DNA reads as TGTGCCTGTGAGGGGGGGGGAGGAGGAGAGACCCAGTACTTC.

This sequence joins TRBV10-3 and TRBJ2-1, with 15 bases matching TRBD2. The CDR3 sequence is 16 residues long. Per germline, CDR1 ENHRY and CDR2 SYGVKD. V trimming: 2 bases; J trimming: 6 bases; junction bases outside the gene matches: 2. Here the CDR3 DNA reads TGTGCCATCAGTGAGGGGACTAGCGGGAGGCTCAATGAGCAGTTCTTC. Translated: CAISEGTSGRLNEQFF.

V and J are TRBV27 and TRBJ1-5; 8 positions agree with TRBD1. Per the germline V gene, CDR1 is MNHEY and CDR2 is SMNVEV (reference sequence). The CDR3 is 20 residues long. V dropped 5 bases and J dropped 6; count of bases not matched to a gene: 24. The CDR3, as DNA: TGTGCCAGCAGTCCCAAAAGGACAGGGAAAGGTTCGGGCAAACTTCAGCCCCAGCATTTT. It translates to CASSPKRTGKGSGKLQPQHF.

This clone has only one observation. This chain links TRBV28 with TRBJ1-2; 7 bases align to TRBD1. V lost 7 bases, J lost 8 bases, and 13 bases stayed unmatched. Germline assignment: CDR1 MDHEN and CDR2 SYDVKM. The CDR3 is made up of 14 amino acids. The CDR3 coding sequence is TGTGCCAGCATAACCCGACAGGGACCGCGGGGCTACACCTTC. Encoded protein: CASITRQGPRGYTF.

The chain employs TRBV5-4 and TRBJ2-2, with 7 bases identical to TRBD1. This CDR3 region has 17 residues. Germline CDR1 and CDR2: SGHNT and YYREEE (reference sequence). Trimming at V came to 4 bases and at J to 0 bases, leaving 9 bases not matched to a gene. The CDR3 DNA follows: TGTGCCAGCAGCGCCTCAGGGGGACCCGCGAACACCGGGGAGCTGTTTTTT. As protein: CASSASGGPANTGELFF.